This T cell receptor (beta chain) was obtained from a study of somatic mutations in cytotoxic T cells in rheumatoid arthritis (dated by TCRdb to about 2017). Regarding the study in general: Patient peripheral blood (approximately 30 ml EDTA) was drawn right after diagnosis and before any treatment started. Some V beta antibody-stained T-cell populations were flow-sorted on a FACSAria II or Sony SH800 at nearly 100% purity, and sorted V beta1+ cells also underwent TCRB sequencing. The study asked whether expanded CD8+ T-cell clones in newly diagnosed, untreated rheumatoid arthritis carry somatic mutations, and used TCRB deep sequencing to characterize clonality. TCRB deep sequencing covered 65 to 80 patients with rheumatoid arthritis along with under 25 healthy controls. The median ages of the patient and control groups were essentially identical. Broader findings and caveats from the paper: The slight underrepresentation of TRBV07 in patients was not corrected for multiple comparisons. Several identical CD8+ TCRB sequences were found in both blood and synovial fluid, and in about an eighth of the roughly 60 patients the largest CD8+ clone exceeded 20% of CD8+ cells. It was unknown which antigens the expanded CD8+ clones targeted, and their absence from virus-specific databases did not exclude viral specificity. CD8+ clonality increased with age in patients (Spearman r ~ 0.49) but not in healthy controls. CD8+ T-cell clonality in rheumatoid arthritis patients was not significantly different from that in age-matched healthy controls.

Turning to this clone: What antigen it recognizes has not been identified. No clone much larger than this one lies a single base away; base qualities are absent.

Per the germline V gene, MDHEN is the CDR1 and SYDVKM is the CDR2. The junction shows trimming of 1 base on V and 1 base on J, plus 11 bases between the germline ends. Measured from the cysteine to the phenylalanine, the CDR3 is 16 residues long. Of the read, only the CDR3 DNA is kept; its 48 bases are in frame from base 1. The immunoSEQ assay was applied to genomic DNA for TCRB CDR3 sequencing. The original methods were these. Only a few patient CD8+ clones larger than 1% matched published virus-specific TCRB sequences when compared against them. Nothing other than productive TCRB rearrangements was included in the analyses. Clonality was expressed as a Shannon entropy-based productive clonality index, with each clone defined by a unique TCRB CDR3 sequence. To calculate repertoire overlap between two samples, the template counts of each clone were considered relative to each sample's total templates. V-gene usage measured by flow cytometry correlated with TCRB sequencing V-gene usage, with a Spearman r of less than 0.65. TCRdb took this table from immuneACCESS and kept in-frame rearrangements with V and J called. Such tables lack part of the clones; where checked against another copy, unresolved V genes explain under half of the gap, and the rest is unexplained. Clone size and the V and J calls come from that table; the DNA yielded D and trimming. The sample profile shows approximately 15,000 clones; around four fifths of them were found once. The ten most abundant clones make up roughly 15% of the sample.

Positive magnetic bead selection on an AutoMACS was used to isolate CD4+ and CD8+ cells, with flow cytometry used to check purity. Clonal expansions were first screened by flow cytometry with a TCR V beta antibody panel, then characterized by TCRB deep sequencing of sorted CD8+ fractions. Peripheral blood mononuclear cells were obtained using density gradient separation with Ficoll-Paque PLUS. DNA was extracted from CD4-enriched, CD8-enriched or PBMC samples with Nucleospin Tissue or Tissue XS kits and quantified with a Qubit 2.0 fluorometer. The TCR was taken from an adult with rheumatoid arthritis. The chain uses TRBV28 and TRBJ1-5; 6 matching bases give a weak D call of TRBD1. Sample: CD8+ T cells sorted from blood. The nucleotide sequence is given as TGTGCCAGCAGTTTATCACAGGGTTACAGCAATCAGCCCCAGCATTTT. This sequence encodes CASSLSQGYSNQPQHF. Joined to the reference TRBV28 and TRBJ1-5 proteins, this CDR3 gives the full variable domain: DVKVTQSSRYLVKRTGEKVFLECVQDMDHENMFWYRQDPGLGLRLIYFSYDVKMKEKGDIPEGYSVSREKKERFSLILESASTNQTSMYLCASSLSQGYSNQPQHFGDGTRLSIL.